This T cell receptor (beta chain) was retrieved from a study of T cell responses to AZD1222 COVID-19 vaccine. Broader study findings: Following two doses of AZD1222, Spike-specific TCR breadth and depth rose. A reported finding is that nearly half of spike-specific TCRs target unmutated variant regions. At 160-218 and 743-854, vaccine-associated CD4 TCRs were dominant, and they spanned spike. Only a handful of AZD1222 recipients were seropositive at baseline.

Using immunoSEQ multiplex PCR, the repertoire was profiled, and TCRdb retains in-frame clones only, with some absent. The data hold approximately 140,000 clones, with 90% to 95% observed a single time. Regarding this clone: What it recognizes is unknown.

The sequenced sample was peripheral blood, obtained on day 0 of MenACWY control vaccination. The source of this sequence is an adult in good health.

The CDR3, as DNA: TGCGCCAGCAGCTATGACTATGGCTACACCTTC. Translation gives CASSYDYGYTF. J is TRBJ1-2 and V is TRBV4-1, with D hard to call. V lost 5 bases and J 3 bases, leaving 4 bases between the germline ends. CDR1 and CDR2 from the germline V gene are MGHRA and YSYEKL. The CDR3 contains 11 residues.